Shown below are 14 T cell receptor beta chains from a single sample sequenced in a study of cytomegalovirus exposure and HLA in healthy donors. 60 Vbeta and 13 Jbeta primers were used in PCR. The method was immunoSEQ multiplex PCR; TCRdb's version includes in-frame clones alone and lacks a portion of them. The table lists about 170,000 clones, around 84% of them singletons. The specimen sequenced was PBMCs. All receptors derive from a man between 18 and 29 years old in good health and CMV-seropositive.

The CDR3 nucleotides are TGTGCCAGCAGCCAAGATGCGGGGGGGGACACAGATACGCAGTATTTT. Translated: CASSQDAGGDTDTQYF. The V and J genes are TRBV14 and TRBJ2-3, with 9 nucleotides matching TRBD2. V dropped 0 bases and J dropped 2; count of bases not matched to a gene: 3. The CDR3 spans 16 residues. CDR1 is SGHDN and CDR2 is FVKESK in the germline V gene.

The rearrangement uses TRBV6-6 and TRBJ1-5, with TRBD1 as a possible D gene (6 bases). Looked up from germline, CDR1 is MNHNY and CDR2 is SVGAGI (reference sequence). The CDR3 spans 15 residues. V gave up 0 bases and J gave up 2 bases, with 8 bases separating them. CDR3 sequence: CASSYSQGGNQPQHF. CDR3 bases: TGTGCCAGCAGTTACTCACAGGGAGGCAATCAGCCCCAGCATTTT.

DNA of the CDR3: TGTGCCAGCAGTTGGGGGGGGCAGGGTGGCACTGAAGCTTTCTTT. Its translation: CASSWGGQGGTEAFF. The V and J genes are TRBV6-5 and TRBJ1-1; D may be TRBD1 (6 bases). Germline loops: CDR1 MNHEY, CDR2 SVGAGI. This CDR3 spans 15 amino acids. The V gene lost 4 bases and the J gene lost 4 bases, with 16 bases spanning the gap.

The chain combines TRBV10-3 with TRBJ1-4; no clear D gene. Trimming removed 2 bases at V and 8 bases at J, with 12 bases between. The CDR3 has 14 residues. In germline, CDR1 is ENHRY, CDR2 SYGVKD. In DNA, the CDR3 is TGTGCCATCAGTGAGAAGGGAGGATGGGAAAAACTGTTTTTT. Protein sequence: CAISEKGGWEKLFF.

The chain couples TRBV5-4 to TRBJ2-7, with 8 nucleotides matching TRBD2. CDR3 length: 16 amino acids. Per germline, CDR1 SGHNT and CDR2 YYREEE (reference sequence). Trimming at V came to 0 bases and at J to 4 bases, leaving 9 bases not matched to a gene. The DNA of the CDR3 is TGTGCCAGCAGCTTGGCCGGGGGGGGGCAGTTTTACGAGCAGTACTTC. It specifies CASSLAGGGQFYEQYF.

This clone was observed a few times. This CDR3 is CASGGTANTGELFF. In DNA form, the CDR3 reads TGTGCTAGTGGTGGGACTGCGAACACCGGGGAGCTGTTTTTT. V and J are TRBV12-5 and TRBJ2-2; D might be TRBD2 (6 bases). The germline CDR1 and CDR2 sequences are LGHNT and FRNRAP. V was trimmed by 5 bases and J by 0 bases, leaving 7 bases between them. The CDR3 is 14 residues long.

This chain connects TRBV5-6 to TRBJ1-1; possibly TRBD1 for D (5 bases). V was trimmed by 3 bases and J by 4 bases, leaving 13 bases between them. The CDR3 is 14 residues long. Germline-derived CDR1 and CDR2 are SGHDT and YYEEEE. CDR3 protein: CASSYQGVRTEAFF. The DNA of the CDR3 is TGTGCCAGCAGCTACCAAGGGGTCCGCACTGAAGCTTTCTTT. Supplemented by reference TRBV5-6 and TRBJ1-1, the full variable domain reads DAGVTQSPTHLIKTRGQQVTLRCSPKSGHDTVSWYQQALGQGPQFIFQYYEEEERQRGNFPDRFSGHQFPNYSSELNVNALLLGDSALYLCASSYQGVRTEAFFGQGTRLTVV.

The chain combines TRBV4-1 with TRBJ2-5, with 12 bases lining up with TRBD2. The CDR3 runs 20 residues. V dropped 0 bases and J dropped 0; count of bases not matched to a gene: 11. The germline V gene has CDR1 MGHRA and CDR2 YSYEKL. CDR3 bases: TGCGCCAGCAGCCAAGAAGAGATACTAGCGGGGGGTCATAACCAAGAGACCCAGTACTTC. It specifies CASSQEEILAGGHNQETQYF.

The V gene is TRBV27, the J gene TRBJ2-1, with 8 nucleotides matching TRBD2. Trimming removed 0 bases from V and 6 bases from J; junction bases left unmatched: 4. Germline assignment: CDR1 MNHEY and CDR2 SMNVEV (reference sequence). The CDR3 spans 15 residues. The chain's CDR3 is CASSLSIRGGNEQFF. CDR3 in DNA: TGTGCCAGCAGTTTATCGATCCGGGGGGGCAATGAGCAGTTCTTC.

This rearrangement joins TRBV18 to TRBJ1-1, with TRBD1 matching 7 bases. The germline CDR1 and CDR2 sequences are KGHSH and LQKENI. V shed 2 bases, J shed 5 bases, and the junction held 8 bases outside the gene matches. The CDR3 length is 15 residues. In DNA, the CDR3 is TGTGCCAGCTCACCATTCGGTGACAGGGAAACTGAAGCTTTCTTT. Protein sequence: CASSPFGDRETEAFF. Full variable domain (outside the CDR3, taken from reference TRBV18 and TRBJ1-1): NAGVMQNPRHLVRRRGQEARLRCSPMKGHSHVYWYRQLPEEGLKFMVYLQKENIIDESGMPKERFSAEFPKEGPSILRIQQVVRGDSAAYFCASSPFGDRETEAFFGQGTRLTVV.

The chain carries TRBV19 and TRBJ2-7, with 10 bases lining up with TRBD1. The germline CDR1 and CDR2 sequences are LNHDA and SQIVND (reference sequence). There are 14 residues in the CDR3. Trimming took 6 bases from V and 8 from J; bases not matched to a gene: 10. The CDR3 sequence is CASRAGTGAIKQYF. The CDR3 coding sequence is TGTGCCAGTAGGGCCGGGACAGGGGCAATAAAGCAGTACTTC.

The chain combines TRBV19 with TRBJ1-1, with TRBD1 identical over 8 bases. Looked up from germline, CDR1 is LNHDA and CDR2 is SQIVND (reference sequence). The CDR3 covers 13 residues. V was clipped by 4 bases and J by 6 bases; unmatched bases: 4. CDR3 coding DNA: TGTGCCAGTAGTACGGACAGGGCCGCTGAAGCTTTCTTT. Amino acids: CASSTDRAAEAFF.

The chain carries TRBV28 and TRBJ1-5; the D gene is possibly TRBD1 (5 bases). The CDR3 length is 15 residues. CDR1 and CDR2 from the germline V gene are MDHEN and SYDVKM. V lost 4 bases to trimming and J lost 5 bases, with 15 bases between them. The CDR3 DNA sequence: TGTGCCAGCAGTTCCTCGACAGCCACCTATCAGCCCCAGCATTTT. It is translated as CASSSSTATYQPQHF.

This chain links TRBV7-2 with TRBJ2-1; 10 bases map to TRBD1. The germline CDR1 and CDR2 sequences are SGHTA and FQGNSA. The CDR3 has 17 residues. With V trimmed by 5 bases and J by 7 bases, 14 bases remained unmatched. For the CDR3, the DNA is TGTGCCAGCAGCCTGAACGTGGGGACAGGGGCGTTAAATGAGCAGTTCTTC. It is translated as CASSLNVGTGALNEQFF.